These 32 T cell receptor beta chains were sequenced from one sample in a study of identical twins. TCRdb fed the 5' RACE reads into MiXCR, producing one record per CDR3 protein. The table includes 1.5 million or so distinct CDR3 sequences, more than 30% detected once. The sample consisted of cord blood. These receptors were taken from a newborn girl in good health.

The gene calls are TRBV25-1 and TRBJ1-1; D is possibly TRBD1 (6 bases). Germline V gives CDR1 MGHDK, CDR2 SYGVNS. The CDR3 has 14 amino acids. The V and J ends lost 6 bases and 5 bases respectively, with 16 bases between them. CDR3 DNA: TGTGCCAGCAGATCACAGGGCGAGGGTACTGAAGCTTTCTTT. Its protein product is CASRSQGEGTEAFF.

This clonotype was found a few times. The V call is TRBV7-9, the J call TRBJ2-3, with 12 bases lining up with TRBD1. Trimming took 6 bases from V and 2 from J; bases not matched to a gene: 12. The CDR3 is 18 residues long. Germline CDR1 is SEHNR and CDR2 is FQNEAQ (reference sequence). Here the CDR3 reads CASSPGTGGSHYTDTQYF. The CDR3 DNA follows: TGTGCCAGCAGTCCCGGGACAGGGGGCTCCCACTACACAGATACGCAGTATTTT. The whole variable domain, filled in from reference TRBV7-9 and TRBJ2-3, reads DTGVSQNPRHKITKRGQNVTFRCDPISEHNRLYWYRQTLGQGPEFLTYFQNEAQLEKSRLLSDRFSAERPKGSFSTLEIQRTEQGDSAMYLCASSPGTGGSHYTDTQYFGPGTRLTVL.

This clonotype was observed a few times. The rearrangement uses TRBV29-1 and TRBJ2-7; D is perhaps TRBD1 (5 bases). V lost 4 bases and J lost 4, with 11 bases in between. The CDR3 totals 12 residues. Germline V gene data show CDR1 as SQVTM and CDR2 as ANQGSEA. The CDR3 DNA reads TGCAGCGTTGCGAACAGGCCTTACGAGCAGTACTTC. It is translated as CSVANRPYEQYF.

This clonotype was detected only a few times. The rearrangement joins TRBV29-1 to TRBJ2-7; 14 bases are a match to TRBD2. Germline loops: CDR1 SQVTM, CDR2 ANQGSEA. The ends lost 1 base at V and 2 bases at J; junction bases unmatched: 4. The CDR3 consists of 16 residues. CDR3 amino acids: CSVEGLAGGPAYEQYF. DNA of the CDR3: TGCAGCGTTGAAGGACTAGCGGGAGGGCCCGCCTACGAGCAGTACTTC.

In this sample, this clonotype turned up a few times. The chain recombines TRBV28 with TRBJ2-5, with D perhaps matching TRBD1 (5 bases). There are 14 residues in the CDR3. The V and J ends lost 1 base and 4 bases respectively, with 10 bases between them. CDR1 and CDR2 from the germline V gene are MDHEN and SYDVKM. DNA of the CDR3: TGTGCCAGCAGTTTATTAGCAAGGGGAGAGACCCAGTACTTC. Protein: CASSLLARGETQYF.

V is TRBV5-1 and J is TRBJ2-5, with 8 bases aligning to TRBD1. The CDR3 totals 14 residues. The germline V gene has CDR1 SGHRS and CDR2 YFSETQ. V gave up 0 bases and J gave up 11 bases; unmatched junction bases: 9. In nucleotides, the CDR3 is TGCGCCAGCAGCTTGGGGACAGGGTGGGATGAGCAGTACTTC. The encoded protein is CASSLGTGWDEQYF.

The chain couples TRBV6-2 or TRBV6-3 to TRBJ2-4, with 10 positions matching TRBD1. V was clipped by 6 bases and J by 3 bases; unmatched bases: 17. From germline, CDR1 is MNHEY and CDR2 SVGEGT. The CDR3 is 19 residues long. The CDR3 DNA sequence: TGTGCCAGCAGATACCAAGTTGGGACAGGGGAGTTGGACAAAAACATTCAGTACTTC. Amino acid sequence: CASRYQVGTGELDKNIQYF.

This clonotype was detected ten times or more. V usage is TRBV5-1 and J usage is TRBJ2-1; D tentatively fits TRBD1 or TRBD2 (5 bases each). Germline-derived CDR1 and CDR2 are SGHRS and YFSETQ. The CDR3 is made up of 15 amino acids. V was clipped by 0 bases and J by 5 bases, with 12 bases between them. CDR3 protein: CASSLGRTLNNEQFF. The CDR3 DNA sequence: TGCGCCAGCAGCTTGGGGAGGACACTGAACAATGAGCAGTTCTTC.

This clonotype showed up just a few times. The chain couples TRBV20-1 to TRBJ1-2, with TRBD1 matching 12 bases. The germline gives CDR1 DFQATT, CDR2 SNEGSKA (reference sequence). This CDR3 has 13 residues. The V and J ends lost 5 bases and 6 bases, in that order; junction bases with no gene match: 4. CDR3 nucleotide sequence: TGCAGTGCTGGGGGACAGGGGGCGAATGGCTACACCTTC. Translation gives CSAGGQGANGYTF.

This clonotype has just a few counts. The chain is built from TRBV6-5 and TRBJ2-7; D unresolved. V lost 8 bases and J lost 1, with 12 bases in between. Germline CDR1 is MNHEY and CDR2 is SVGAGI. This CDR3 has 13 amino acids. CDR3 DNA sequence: TGTGCCAGCCGTGACCTAGGTTCCTACGAGCAGTACTTC. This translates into CASRDLGSYEQYF.

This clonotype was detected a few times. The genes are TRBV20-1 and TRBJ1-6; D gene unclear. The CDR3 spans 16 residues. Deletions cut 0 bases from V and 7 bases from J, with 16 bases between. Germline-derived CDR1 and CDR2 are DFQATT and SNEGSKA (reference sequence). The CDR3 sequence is CSARDIGKGGNSPLHF. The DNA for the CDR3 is TGCAGTGCTAGAGATATAGGCAAAGGTGGCAATTCACCCCTCCACTTT.

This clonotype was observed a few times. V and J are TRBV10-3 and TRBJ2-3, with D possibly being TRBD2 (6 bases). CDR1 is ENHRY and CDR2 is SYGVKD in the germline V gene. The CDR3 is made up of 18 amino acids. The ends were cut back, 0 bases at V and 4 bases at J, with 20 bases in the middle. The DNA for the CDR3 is TGTGCCATCAGTGAGTCTCCCTCGGGCGGGAAGATGGCAGATACGCAGTATTTT. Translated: CAISESPSGGKMADTQYF.

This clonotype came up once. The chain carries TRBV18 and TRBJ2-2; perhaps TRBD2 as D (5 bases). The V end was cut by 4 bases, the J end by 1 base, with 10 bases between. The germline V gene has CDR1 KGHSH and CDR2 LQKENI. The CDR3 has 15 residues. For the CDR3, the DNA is TGTGCCAGCTCACTCATCGGAGGGAACACCGGGGAGCTGTTTTTT. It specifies CASSLIGGNTGELFF.

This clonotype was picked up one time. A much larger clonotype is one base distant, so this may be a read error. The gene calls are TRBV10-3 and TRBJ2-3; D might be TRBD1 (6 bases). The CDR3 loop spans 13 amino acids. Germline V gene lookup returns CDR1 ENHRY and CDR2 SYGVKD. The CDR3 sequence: CAISRQATVTQYF. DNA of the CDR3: TGTGCCATCAGTCGACAGGCCACAGTTACGCAGTATTTT.

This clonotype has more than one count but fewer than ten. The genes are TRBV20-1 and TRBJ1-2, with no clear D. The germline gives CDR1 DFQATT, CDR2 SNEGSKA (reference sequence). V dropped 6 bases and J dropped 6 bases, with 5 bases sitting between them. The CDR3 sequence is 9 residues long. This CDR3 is CSAPNGYTF. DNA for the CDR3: TGCAGTGCCCCGAATGGCTACACCTTC.

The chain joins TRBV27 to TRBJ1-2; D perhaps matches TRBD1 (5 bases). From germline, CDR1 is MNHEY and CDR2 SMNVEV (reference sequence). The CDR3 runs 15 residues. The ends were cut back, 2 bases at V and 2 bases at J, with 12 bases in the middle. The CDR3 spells CASSLGPRVNYGYTF. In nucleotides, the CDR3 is TGTGCCAGCAGTTTAGGTCCCAGGGTGAACTATGGCTACACCTTC.

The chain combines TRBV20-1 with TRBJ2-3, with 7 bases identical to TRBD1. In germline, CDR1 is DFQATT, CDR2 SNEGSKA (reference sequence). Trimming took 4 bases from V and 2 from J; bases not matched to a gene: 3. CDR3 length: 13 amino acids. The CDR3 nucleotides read TGCAGTGCTACAGGACAGGTCACAGATACGCAGTATTTT. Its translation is CSATGQVTDTQYF.

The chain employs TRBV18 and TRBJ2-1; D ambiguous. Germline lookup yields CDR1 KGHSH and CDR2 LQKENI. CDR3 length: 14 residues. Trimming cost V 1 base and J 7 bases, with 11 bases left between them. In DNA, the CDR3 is TGTGCCAGCTCACCACAAGCCCTAAAGAATGAGCAGTTCTTC. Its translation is CASSPQALKNEQFF. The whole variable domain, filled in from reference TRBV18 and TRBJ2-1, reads NAGVMQNPRHLVRRRGQEARLRCSPMKGHSHVYWYRQLPEEGLKFMVYLQKENIIDESGMPKERFSAEFPKEGPSILRIQQVVRGDSAAYFCASSPQALKNEQFFGPGTRLTVL.

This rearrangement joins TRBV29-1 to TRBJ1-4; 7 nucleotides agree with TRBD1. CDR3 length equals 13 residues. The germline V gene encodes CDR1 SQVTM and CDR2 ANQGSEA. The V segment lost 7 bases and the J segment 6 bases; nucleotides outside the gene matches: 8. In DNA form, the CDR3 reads TGCAGCGCCCGACAGGGCGTGTATGAAAAACTGTTTTTT. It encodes CSARQGVYEKLFF.

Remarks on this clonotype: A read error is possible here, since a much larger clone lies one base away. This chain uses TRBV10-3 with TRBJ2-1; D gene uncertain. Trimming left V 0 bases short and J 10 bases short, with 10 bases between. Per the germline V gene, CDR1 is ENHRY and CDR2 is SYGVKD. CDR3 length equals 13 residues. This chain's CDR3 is CAISESSPTEQFF. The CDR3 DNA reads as TGTGCCATCAGTGAGTCAAGCCCTACGGAGCAGTTCTTC.

CDR3 amino acids: CASSEADRGQETQYF. CDR3 nucleotide sequence: TGTGCCAGCAGTGAAGCGGACAGGGGCCAAGAGACCCAGTACTTC. V usage is TRBV2 and J usage is TRBJ2-5; TRBD1 matches 9 bases. This CDR3 is built from 15 residues. V gave up 0 bases and J gave up 1 base; unmatched junction bases: 0. CDR1 SNHLY and CDR2 FYNNEI come from the germline V gene.

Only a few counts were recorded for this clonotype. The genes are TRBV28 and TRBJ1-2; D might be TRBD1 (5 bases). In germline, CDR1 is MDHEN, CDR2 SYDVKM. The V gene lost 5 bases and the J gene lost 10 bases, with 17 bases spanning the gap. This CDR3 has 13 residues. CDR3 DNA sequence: TGTGCCAGCAGTCAAGGAGGGGAACTATACTACACCTTC. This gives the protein CASSQGGELYYTF.

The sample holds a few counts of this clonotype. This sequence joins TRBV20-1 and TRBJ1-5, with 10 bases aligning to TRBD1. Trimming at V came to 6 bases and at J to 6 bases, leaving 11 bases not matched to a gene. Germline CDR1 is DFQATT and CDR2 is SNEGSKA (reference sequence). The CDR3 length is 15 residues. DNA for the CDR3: TGCAGTGCGCACGAGGGGACAGGGGATCTTCAGCCCCAGCATTTT. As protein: CSAHEGTGDLQPQHF.

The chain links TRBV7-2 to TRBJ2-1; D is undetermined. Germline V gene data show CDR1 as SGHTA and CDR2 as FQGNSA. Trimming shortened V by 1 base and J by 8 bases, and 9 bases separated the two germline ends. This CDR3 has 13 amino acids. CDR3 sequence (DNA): TGTGCCAGCAGCTTAGAGAGTTTCTATGAGCAGTTCTTC. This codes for CASSLESFYEQFF.

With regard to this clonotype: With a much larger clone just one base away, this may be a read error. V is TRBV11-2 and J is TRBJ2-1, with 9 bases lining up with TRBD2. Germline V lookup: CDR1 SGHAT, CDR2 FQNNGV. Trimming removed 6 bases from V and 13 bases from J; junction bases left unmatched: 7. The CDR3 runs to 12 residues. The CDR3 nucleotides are TGTGCCAGCAGTTGGACTAGCGAGACCCAGTTCTTC. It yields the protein CASSWTSETQFF.

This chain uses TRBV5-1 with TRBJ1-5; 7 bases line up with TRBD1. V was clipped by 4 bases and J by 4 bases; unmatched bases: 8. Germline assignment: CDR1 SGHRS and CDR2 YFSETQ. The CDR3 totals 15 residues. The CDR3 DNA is TGCGCCAGCAGCGTTTCCGGGACAGAGAATCAGCCCCAGCATTTT. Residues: CASSVSGTENQPQHF.

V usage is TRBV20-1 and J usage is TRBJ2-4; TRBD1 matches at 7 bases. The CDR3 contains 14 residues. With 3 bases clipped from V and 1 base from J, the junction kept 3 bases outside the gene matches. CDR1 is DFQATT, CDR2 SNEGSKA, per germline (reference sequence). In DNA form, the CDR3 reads TGCAGTGCTAGCCGGGGACAGGCCAAAAACATTCAGTACTTC. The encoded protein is CSASRGQAKNIQYF.

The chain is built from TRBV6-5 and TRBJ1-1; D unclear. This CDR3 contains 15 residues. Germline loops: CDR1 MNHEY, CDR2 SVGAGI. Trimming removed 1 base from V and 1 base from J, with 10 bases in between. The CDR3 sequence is CASSYLFHPNTEAFF. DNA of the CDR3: TGTGCCAGCAGTTACTTGTTCCACCCGAACACTGAAGCTTTCTTT.

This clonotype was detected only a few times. The CDR3 protein is CASSRTEAETQYF. The CDR3 DNA reads TGTGCCAGCAGCCGGACAGAAGCAGAGACCCAGTACTTC. This chain connects TRBV14 to TRBJ2-7; tentative D call: TRBD1 (6 bases). The DNA end favors TRBJ2-5, so the J call may be wrong. The V gene's germline CDR1 is SGHDN and CDR2 FVKESK. The CDR3 is made up of 13 amino acids.

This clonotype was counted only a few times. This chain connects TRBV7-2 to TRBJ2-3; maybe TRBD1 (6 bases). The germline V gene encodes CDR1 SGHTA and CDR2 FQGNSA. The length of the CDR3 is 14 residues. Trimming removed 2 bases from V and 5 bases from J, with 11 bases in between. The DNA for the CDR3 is TGTGCCAGCAGCTTACAGGGGTCGGTAGATACGCAGTATTTT. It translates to CASSLQGSVDTQYF.

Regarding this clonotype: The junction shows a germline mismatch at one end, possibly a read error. The CDR3 loop is CASSVGGSNQPRHF. CDR3 coding DNA: TGTGCCAGCAGCGTAGGGGGCAGCAATCAGCCCCGGCATTTT. The chain links TRBV9 to TRBJ1-5; tentatively, D is TRBD1 (5 bases). This CDR3 contains 14 residues. The germline V gene has CDR1 SGDLS and CDR2 YYNGEE.

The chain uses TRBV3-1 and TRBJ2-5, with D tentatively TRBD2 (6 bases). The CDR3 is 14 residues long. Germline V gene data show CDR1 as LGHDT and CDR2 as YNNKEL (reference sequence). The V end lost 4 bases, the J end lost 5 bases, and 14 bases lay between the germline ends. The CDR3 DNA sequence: TGTGCCAGCAGCCCCAGACTAGTCCTGGAGACCCAGTACTTC. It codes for CASSPRLVLETQYF.